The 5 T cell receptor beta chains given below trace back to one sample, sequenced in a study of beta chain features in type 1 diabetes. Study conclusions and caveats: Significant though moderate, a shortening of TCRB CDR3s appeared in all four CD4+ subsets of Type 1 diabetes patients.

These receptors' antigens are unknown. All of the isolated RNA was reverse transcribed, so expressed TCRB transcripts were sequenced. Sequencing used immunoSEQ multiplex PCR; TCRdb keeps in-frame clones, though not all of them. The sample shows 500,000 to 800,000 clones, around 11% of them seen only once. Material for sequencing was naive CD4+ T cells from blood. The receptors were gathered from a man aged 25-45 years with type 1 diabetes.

Here the CDR3 DNA reads TGTGCCAGTAGTTCGATTGGTGAACTGGAGCTGTTTTTT. This codes for CASSSIGELELFF. This chain links TRBV19 with TRBJ2-2; D remains unclear. The length of the CDR3 is 13 residues. V was trimmed by 5 bases and J by 10 bases, leaving 14 bases between them. From germline, CDR1 is LNHDA and CDR2 SQIVND (reference sequence). Looking up the rest from reference TRBV19 and TRBJ2-2 gives the full variable domain: DGGITQSPKYLFRKEGQNVTLSCEQNLNHDAMYWYRQDPGQGLRLIYYSQIVNDFQKGDIAEGYSVSREKKESFPLTVTSAQKNPTAFYLCASSSIGELELFFGEGSRLTVL.

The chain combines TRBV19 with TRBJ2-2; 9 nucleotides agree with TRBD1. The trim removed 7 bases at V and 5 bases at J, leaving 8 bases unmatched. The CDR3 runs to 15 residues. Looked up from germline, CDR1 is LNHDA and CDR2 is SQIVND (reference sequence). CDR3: CASKPGQGKTGELFF. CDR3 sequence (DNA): TGTGCCAGTAAACCGGGACAGGGTAAAACCGGGGAGCTGTTTTTT.

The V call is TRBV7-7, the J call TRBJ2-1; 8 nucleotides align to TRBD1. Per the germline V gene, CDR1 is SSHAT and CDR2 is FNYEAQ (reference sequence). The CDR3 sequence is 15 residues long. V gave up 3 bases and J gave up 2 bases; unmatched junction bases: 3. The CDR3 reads CASSLDRATYNEQFF. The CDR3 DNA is TGTGCCAGCAGCTTGGACAGGGCCACCTACAATGAGCAGTTCTTC.

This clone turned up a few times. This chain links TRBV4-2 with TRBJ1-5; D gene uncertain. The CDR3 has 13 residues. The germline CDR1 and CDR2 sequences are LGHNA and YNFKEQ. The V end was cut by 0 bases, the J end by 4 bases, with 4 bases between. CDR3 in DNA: TGTGCCAGCAGCCAAGATGGGAATCAGCCCCAGCATTTT. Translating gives CASSQDGNQPQHF.

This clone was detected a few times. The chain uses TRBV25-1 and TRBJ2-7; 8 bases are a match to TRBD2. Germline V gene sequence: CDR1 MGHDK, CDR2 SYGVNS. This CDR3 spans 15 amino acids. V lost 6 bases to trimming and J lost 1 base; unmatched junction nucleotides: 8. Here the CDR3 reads CASRPGTGGSYEQYF. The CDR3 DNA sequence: TGTGCCAGCAGGCCGGGGACGGGAGGGTCCTACGAGCAGTACTTC.